This paragraph reports one T cell receptor beta chain. Other DNA sequences in the same sample also yield this CDR3. Deletions cut 1 base from V and 1 base from J, with 5 bases between. This CDR3 contains 13 residues. Germline V gives CDR1 SGDLS, CDR2 YYNGEE. Indicated treatment: 15 to 20 received Ad26.COV2.S at low or high dose, single or two shots; five or six received placebo; per-sample allocation not given. After the first vaccine or placebo injection, samples were drawn on day 63. The data were taken from a study of Ad26.COV2.S vaccination and SARS-CoV-2 variants. The method was immunoSEQ multiplex PCR; TCRdb's version includes in-frame clones alone and lacks a portion of them. The profile covers 300,000 to 400,000 clones, with roughly 84% appearing a single time and roughly 3.2% taken by the ten largest.

Source: peripheral blood, taken in a trial of Ad26.COV2.S vaccine versus placebo. The clonotype was recovered from a person between 18 and 65 years old who received the Ad26.COV2.S COVID-19 vaccine or a placebo. The V call is TRBV9, the J call TRBJ1-1; D is undetermined. CDR3 region: CASSVSGNTEAFF. The CDR3 DNA follows: TGTGCCAGCAGCGTATCCGGGAACACTGAAGCTTTCTTT.